The 13 T cell receptor beta chains reported below all come from one sample, sequenced in a study of T cells in Graves' hyperthyroidism and ophthalmopathy. From RNA transcripts, TCR beta CDR3 regions were amplified. The study used the HTBI primer set for a first-round RT-PCR of the TCR CDR3. TCRdb itself ran the multiplex PCR reads through MiXCR, one entry per CDR3 protein. Of hundreds of thousands of distinct CDR3 sequences listed, around 15% are singletons. Material: blood. The source of these receptors is a woman under 30 with Graves' hyperthyroidism.

This clonotype was found many times. V is TRBV2 and J is TRBJ2-1, with 8 bases matching TRBD2. Germline values: CDR1 SNHLY, CDR2 FYNNEI. V lost 6 bases and J lost 7; bases outside the gene matches: 14. This CDR3 is 16 amino acids long. The CDR3, as DNA: TGTGCCAGCAGGTCCCGACTAGCGCCCTTAGGAAATGAGCAGTTCTTC. Encoded protein: CASRSRLAPLGNEQFF.

This clonotype has only a few counts. The V and J genes are TRBV29-1 and TRBJ2-7; tentative D call: TRBD1 (7 bases). Germline values: CDR1 SQVTM, CDR2 ANQGSEA. The CDR3 totals 12 residues. V lost 6 bases and J 2 bases, leaving 11 bases between the germline ends. CDR3 DNA sequence: TGCAGCGTGACCAGGGGGGCCTACGAGCAGTACTTC. This translates into CSVTRGAYEQYF.

This clonotype was seen only a few times. J is TRBJ2-7 and V is TRBV5-1; 12 nucleotides align to TRBD1. Looked up from germline, CDR1 is SGHRS and CDR2 is YFSETQ. After removal of 1 base from V and 7 bases from J, the junction contained 9 bases not matched to a gene. CDR3 length: 16 residues. DNA for the CDR3: TGCGCCAGCAGCTTGTTATCGGGACAGGGGGCAAGAGAGCAGTACTTC. Amino acid sequence: CASSLLSGQGAREQYF.

This clonotype was seen at least ten times. The rearrangement uses TRBV7-2 and TRBJ2-3; D is possibly TRBD2 (5 bases). Trimming stripped 3 bases from V and 2 bases from J, with 24 bases between. CDR3 length: 19 residues. The germline gives CDR1 SGHTA, CDR2 FQGNSA. CDR3 sequence (DNA): TGTGCCAGCAGCTTCCGCCCCGCCTATACTAGTAAGACCACAGATACGCAGTATTTT. It specifies CASSFRPAYTSKTTDTQYF.

This clonotype was seen at least ten times. V and J are TRBV6-1 and TRBJ1-5, with 10 bases aligning to TRBD1. In germline, CDR1 is MNHNS, CDR2 SASEGT. The trim removed 4 bases at V and 1 base at J, leaving 7 bases unmatched. The length of the CDR3 is 17 residues. In DNA, the CDR3 is TGTGCCAGCAGTGGTGCAAGGGGACAGGGGAGCAATCAGCCCCAGCATTTT. Amino acids: CASSGARGQGSNQPQHF.

The J gene is TRBJ2-1, the V gene TRBV18; 9 nucleotides match TRBD2. The germline CDR1 and CDR2 sequences are KGHSH and LQKENI. The CDR3 covers 13 residues. The ends lost 0 bases at V and 15 bases at J; junction bases unmatched: 6. CDR3 sequence (DNA): TGTGCCAGCTCACCACCTTCCGGGACTAGCTCGTTCTTC. Encoded protein: CASSPPSGTSSFF.

This clonotype was seen ten or more times. The genes are TRBV5-1 and TRBJ2-7, with D possibly being TRBD1 (6 bases). V lost 0 bases and J 3 bases, leaving 10 bases between the germline ends. The CDR3 consists of 14 residues. Germline V gene lookup returns CDR1 SGHRS and CDR2 YFSETQ. CDR3 amino acids: CASSLGDTYYEQYF. CDR3 DNA: TGCGCCAGCAGCTTGGGGGACACTTACTACGAGCAGTACTTC.

There are many counts of this clonotype. This chain uses TRBV7-9 with TRBJ2-5; the D is unclear. CDR3 length: 11 residues. The V end lost 6 bases, the J end lost 4 bases, and 6 bases lay between the germline ends. Looked up from germline, CDR1 is SEHNR and CDR2 is FQNEAQ (reference sequence). CDR3 in DNA: TGTGCCAGCAGATGGGGAGAGACCCAGTACTTC. Translating it yields CASRWGETQYF.

This clonotype was seen only a few times. The rearrangement links TRBV5-6 to TRBJ2-3; 9 bases agree with TRBD2. The germline gives CDR1 SGHDT, CDR2 YYEEEE. The CDR3 is 19 amino acids. V dropped 0 bases and J dropped 2; count of bases not matched to a gene: 13. CDR3 sequence: CASSLAPGTSRIFTDTQYF. In DNA, the CDR3 is TGTGCCAGCAGCTTGGCACCCGGGACTAGCAGAATTTTCACAGATACGCAGTATTTT.

In its sample, this clonotype was seen a few times. This chain joins TRBV7-8 and TRBJ1-6; the D is unclear. V was trimmed by 1 base and J by 0 bases, leaving 7 bases between them. The CDR3 is 16 amino acids. In germline, CDR1 is SGHVS, CDR2 FQNEAQ. The CDR3 here is CASSLEGSSYNSPLHF. The CDR3 DNA follows: TGTGCCAGCAGCTTAGAAGGGAGCTCCTATAATTCACCCCTCCACTTT.

Ten or more counts support this clonotype. This sequence joins TRBV2 and TRBJ1-1, with no clear D. This CDR3 region has 13 residues. CDR1 and CDR2 (germline): SNHLY, FYNNEI. V lost 5 bases and J lost 7, with 14 bases in between. The CDR3 protein is CASSPRALGEAFF. The CDR3 bases are TGTGCCAGCAGTCCACGAGCCTTGGGTGAAGCTTTCTTT.

Note on this clonotype: Since a much larger clone is just one base distant, this may be a read error. The rearrangement uses TRBV30 and TRBJ2-1; a possible D gene is TRBD2 (6 bases). The CDR3 sequence is 15 residues long. Looked up from germline, CDR1 is GTSNPN and CDR2 is SVGIG (reference sequence). The CDR3 reads CAWRTGLSSHNEQFF. CDR3 bases: TGTGCCTGGAGAACGGGACTTAGCTCCCACAATGAGCAGTTCTTC.

In this sample, this clonotype turned up a few times. The gene calls are TRBV28 and TRBJ2-1; a weak D match, TRBD1 (6 bases). The CDR3 has 15 amino acids. V lost 2 bases, J lost 8 bases, and 16 bases lay in between. CDR1 and CDR2 from the germline V gene are MDHEN and SYDVKM. CDR3 coding DNA: TGTGCCAGCAGTTTAGATTTTTTGGGGGCCTATGAGCAGTTCTTC. Protein: CASSLDFLGAYEQFF.